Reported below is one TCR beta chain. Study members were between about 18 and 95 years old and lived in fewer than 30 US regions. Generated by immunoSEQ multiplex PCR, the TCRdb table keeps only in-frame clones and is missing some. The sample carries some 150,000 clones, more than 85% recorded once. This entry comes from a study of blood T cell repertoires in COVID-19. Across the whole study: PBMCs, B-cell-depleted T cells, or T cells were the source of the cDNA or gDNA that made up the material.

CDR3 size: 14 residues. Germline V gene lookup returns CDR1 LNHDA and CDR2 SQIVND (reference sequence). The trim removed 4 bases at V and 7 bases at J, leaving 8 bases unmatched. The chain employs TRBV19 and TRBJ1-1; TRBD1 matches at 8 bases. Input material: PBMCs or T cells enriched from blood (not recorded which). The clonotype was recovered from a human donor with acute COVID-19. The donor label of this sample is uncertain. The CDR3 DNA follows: TGTGCCAGTAGTAAGGGACAGGACTCCGGTGAAGCTTTCTTT. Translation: CASSKGQDSGEAFF. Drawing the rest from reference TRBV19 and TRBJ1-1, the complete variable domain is DGGITQSPKYLFRKEGQNVTLSCEQNLNHDAMYWYRQDPGQGLRLIYYSQIVNDFQKGDIAEGYSVSREKKESFPLTVTSAQKNPTAFYLCASSKGQDSGEAFFGQGTRLTVV.